This TCR beta chain was documented in a study of identical twins. TCRdb re-called the 5' RACE reads through MiXCR, storing one row per CDR3 protein. The table shows roughly 770,000 distinct CDR3 sequences, with 15% to 20% occurring only once. This clonotype has just a few counts. Trimming took off 5 bases at V and 6 bases at J, with 11 bases between the two ends. The CDR3 runs 13 residues. Germline assignment: CDR1 DFQATT and CDR2 SNEGSKA (reference sequence). These data were likewise used in another study, on T cells expressing NK-cell markers. That publication notes: The dominant NKG2C+ clonotypes represented about 1.0-7.5% of CD8+ T cells in six donors. Unclear, still, was the HCMV specificity of the expanded NKG2C+ T cell clones.

This sequence originates from a woman aged 18-29 years in good health. Sequenced: PBMCs. The chain carries TRBV20-1 and TRBJ1-6; possible D gene TRBD1, 5 bases. Here the CDR3 reads CSAHGASNSPLHF. The DNA of the CDR3 is TGCAGTGCTCATGGGGCCTCTAATTCACCCCTCCACTTT.